Following are 19 T cell receptor beta chains from one sample sequenced in a study of cytomegalovirus exposure and HLA in healthy donors. The PCR used 60 Vbeta and 13 Jbeta primers. Repertoires were generated with immunoSEQ multiplex PCR, while TCRdb's copy carries only in-frame clones and drops some. In the table there are some 200,000 clones, about 85% of which are singletons. The sample taken for sequencing was PBMCs. Every receptor here comes from a man aged 50 to 60 in good health and CMV-seronegative.

The chain links TRBV7-9 to TRBJ2-5; TRBD2 agrees at 13 bases. After removal of 1 base from V and 3 bases from J, the junction contained 5 bases not matched to a gene. CDR1 SEHNR and CDR2 FQNEAQ come from the germline V gene (reference sequence). CDR3 length: 17 residues. The CDR3 DNA follows: TGTGCCAGCAGCTTAGGGACTAGCGGGGGACCTGAAGAGACCCAGTACTTC. It is translated as CASSLGTSGGPEETQYF.

The J gene is TRBJ2-5, the V gene TRBV7-8; perhaps TRBD2 as D (5 bases). V lost 1 base and J lost 13, with 10 bases in between. This CDR3 is 11 amino acids long. CDR1 and CDR2 (germline): SGHVS, FQNEAQ. The chain's CDR3 is CASSLGRDSYF. The CDR3, as DNA: TGTGCCAGCAGCTTAGGTCGGGATTCGTACTTC.

The chain employs TRBV19 and TRBJ2-2, with a possible D match to TRBD1 (7 bases). This CDR3 spans 13 amino acids. Germline CDR1 LNHDA, CDR2 SQIVND (reference sequence). V was shortened by 9 bases and J by 7 bases, with 15 bases between the two germline ends. The CDR3 DNA reads TGTGCCAGCTTCAGGGGGGTTTTCGGGGAGCTGTTTTTT. It codes for CASFRGVFGELFF.

The V call is TRBV5-1, the J call TRBJ2-3; D is possibly TRBD2 (6 bases). The V gene lost 0 bases and the J gene lost 8 bases, with 7 bases spanning the gap. CDR1 is SGHRS, CDR2 YFSETQ, per germline. The CDR3 totals 12 residues. CDR3 sequence reads: CASSLGEATQYF. The CDR3 DNA reads as TGCGCCAGCAGCTTGGGGGAGGCTACGCAGTATTTT.

This sequence joins TRBV4-1 and TRBJ2-2; a possible D gene is TRBD1 (5 bases). With 8 bases removed from V and 9 bases from J, the gap between germline ends came to 16 bases. The germline V gene has CDR1 MGHRA and CDR2 YSYEKL. The CDR3 has 13 residues. This CDR3 reads CASRRVGARELFF. CDR3 DNA: TGCGCCAGCCGAAGGGTAGGGGCTCGGGAGCTGTTTTTT.

The chain couples TRBV5-4 to TRBJ2-5, with 7 positions matching TRBD2. The trim removed 5 bases at V and 3 bases at J, leaving 7 bases unmatched. Germline CDR1 is SGHNT and CDR2 is YYREEE (reference sequence). This CDR3 has 14 residues. In DNA form, the CDR3 reads TGTGCCAGCAGTCAAGCGGGGTTCAAAGAGACCCAGTACTTC. As protein: CASSQAGFKETQYF.

The V gene is TRBV20-1, the J gene TRBJ2-7; 7 nucleotides align to TRBD1. J was trimmed by 4 bases and V by 3 bases; bases with no gene match: 0. From germline, CDR1 is DFQATT and CDR2 SNEGSKA (reference sequence). This CDR3 contains 11 residues. The CDR3 region is CSARGQYEQYF. CDR3 nucleotide sequence: TGCAGTGCTAGGGGACAGTACGAGCAGTACTTC.

The chain carries TRBV9 and TRBJ1-3, with TRBD1 matching 7 bases. CDR3 length: 14 amino acids. J was trimmed by 3 bases and V by 6 bases; bases with no gene match: 6. Germline CDR1 is SGDLS and CDR2 is YYNGEE. Here the CDR3 DNA reads TGTGCCAGCACCCGTGGGACAGATGGAAACACCATATATTTT. Its protein product is CASTRGTDGNTIYF.

This clone was counted once. The chain employs TRBV20-1 and TRBJ2-1; perhaps TRBD1 as D (5 bases). The CDR3 length is 11 residues. The V gene lost 5 bases and the J gene lost 10 bases, with 12 bases spanning the gap. CDR1 is DFQATT, CDR2 SNEGSKA, per germline (reference sequence). CDR3 in DNA: TGCAGTGCTGCGTTAGACAGAGAGCAGTTCTTC. It codes for CSAALDREQFF.

This chain uses TRBV4-1 with TRBJ2-5; TRBD1 matches 7 bases. The CDR3 covers 13 residues. Germline V gene data show CDR1 as MGHRA and CDR2 as YSYEKL. The V segment lost 8 bases and the J segment 5 bases; nucleotides outside the gene matches: 8. Here the CDR3 reads CASRRGIGETQYF. In DNA, the CDR3 is TGCGCCAGCCGCAGGGGGATAGGGGAGACCCAGTACTTC.

The chain joins TRBV2 to TRBJ1-6; weak D call: TRBD1 (5 bases). This CDR3 is built from 17 residues. Trimming left V 1 base short and J 0 bases short, with 10 bases between. Germline-derived CDR1 and CDR2 are SNHLY and FYNNEI. CDR3 sequence reads: CASSEGGRNSYNSPLHF. The CDR3 region has the DNA TGTGCCAGCAGTGAAGGGGGCAGGAACTCCTATAATTCACCCCTCCACTTT.

The V call is TRBV4-1, the J call TRBJ2-7; the D gene is possibly TRBD1 (6 bases). Trimming left V 0 bases short and J 2 bases short, with 14 bases between. Germline V gives CDR1 MGHRA, CDR2 YSYEKL. The CDR3 contains 16 residues. The CDR3 DNA reads TGCGCCAGCAGCCAAGATCCGGTGACAGGCACCTACGAGCAGTACTTC. Its protein product is CASSQDPVTGTYEQYF.

The chain couples TRBV5-6 to TRBJ2-5; TRBD1 is a possible D gene (5 bases). The germline V gene encodes CDR1 SGHDT and CDR2 YYEEEE. Trimming took 3 bases from V and 1 from J, leaving 10 bases between them. This CDR3 contains 14 residues. This CDR3 reads CASSSWGSQETQYF. CDR3 nucleotides: TGTGCCAGCAGCTCGTGGGGCTCCCAAGAGACCCAGTACTTC.

DNA of the CDR3: TGTGCTAGTGGTTTAGGGGGCCAGGAAAAACTGTTTTTT. Protein sequence: CASGLGGQEKLFF. The chain has TRBV12-5 and TRBJ1-4, with 7 bases identical to TRBD1. In germline, CDR1 is LGHNT, CDR2 FRNRAP. The CDR3 consists of 13 residues. V gave up 3 bases and J gave up 8 bases; unmatched junction bases: 3.

V usage is TRBV19 and J usage is TRBJ2-1, with 8 bases matching TRBD1. Germline CDR1 and CDR2: LNHDA and SQIVND (reference sequence). This CDR3 has 17 amino acids. Trimming took 0 bases from V and 7 from J; bases not matched to a gene: 11. This CDR3 reads CASSIDLQGVRGNEQFF. DNA of the CDR3: TGTGCCAGTAGTATAGATTTACAGGGGGTACGGGGAAATGAGCAGTTCTTC.

The V gene is TRBV19, the J gene TRBJ2-5; TRBD2 aligns across 7 bases. CDR1 and CDR2 (germline): LNHDA, SQIVND (reference sequence). The CDR3 has 16 amino acids. The V and J ends lost 9 bases and 2 bases, in that order; junction bases with no gene match: 15. Here the CDR3 reads CASSPPPGGKQETQYF. CDR3 DNA sequence: TGTGCCAGCTCTCCCCCCCCGGGGGGAAAACAAGAGACCCAGTACTTC.

The chain has TRBV9 and TRBJ2-1, with 9 bases that match TRBD2. Losses at the gene ends were 0 bases for V and 7 bases for J; bases not matched to a gene: 8. CDR1 is SGDLS, CDR2 YYNGEE, per germline. This CDR3 comprises 16 residues. The CDR3 is CASSVEAGGFVNEQFF. Written as DNA, the CDR3 is TGTGCCAGCAGCGTAGAGGCGGGGGGGTTCGTAAATGAGCAGTTCTTC.

The chain joins TRBV5-4 to TRBJ2-3; D is unresolved. The germline V gene encodes CDR1 SGHNT and CDR2 YYREEE (reference sequence). The V end lost 4 bases, the J end lost 0 bases, and 3 bases lay between the germline ends. The CDR3 contains 12 residues. CDR3 bases: TGTGCCAGCAGCCGGAGCACAGATACGCAGTATTTT. Its translation: CASSRSTDTQYF.

About this clone itself: Other DNA sequences in this sample translate to the same CDR3. The chain joins TRBV5-5 to TRBJ1-5, with TRBD1 as a possible D gene (5 bases). Germline V gene lookup returns CDR1 SGHKS and CDR2 YYEKEE (reference sequence). Trimming took 2 bases from V and 4 from J, leaving 7 bases between them. The CDR3 loop spans 13 amino acids. Here the CDR3 reads CASSFGGNQPQHF. The CDR3 DNA sequence: TGTGCCAGCAGCTTCGGGGGAAATCAGCCCCAGCATTTT.